One sample yielded the 8 T cell receptor beta chains listed below, sequenced in a study of blood T cell repertoires in COVID-19. The repertoire was sequenced with immunoSEQ multiplex PCR; TCRdb's copy has only in-frame clones and lacks some. The data contain about 54,000 clones, about four fifths of them singletons. The sequenced sample consisted of peripheral blood. The receptors derive from a human donor in a cohort sampled during active or convalescent COVID-19.

The CDR3 is CASSQTIGYGYTF. CDR3 coding DNA: TGTGCCAGCAGCCAGACAATAGGCTATGGCTACACCTTC. The V call is TRBV7-9, the J call TRBJ1-2; D call uncertain. Trimming took off 5 bases at V and 4 bases at J, with 11 bases between the two ends. CDR3 length: 13 amino acids. Germline V CDR1 and CDR2: SEHNR, FQNEAQ (reference sequence).

This chain joins TRBV7-2 and TRBJ2-2; TRBD1 might be the D (6 bases). CDR1 and CDR2 (germline): SGHTA, FQGNSA. CDR3 size: 14 residues. Trimming shortened V by 4 bases and J by 1 base, and 7 bases separated the two germline ends. The CDR3 DNA sequence: TGTGCCAGCAGCTGGGGACAGAACACCGGGGAGCTGTTTTTT. Its protein is CASSWGQNTGELFF.

The genes are TRBV12-5 and TRBJ1-2; D is possibly TRBD1 (6 bases). The CDR3 loop spans 13 amino acids. Germline V lookup: CDR1 LGHNT, CDR2 FRNRAP. V dropped 6 bases and J dropped 8 bases, with 16 bases sitting between them. The CDR3 DNA sequence: TGTGCTAGTGGAAGGGGACAAATGACAGGCTACACCTTC. Translation gives CASGRGQMTGYTF.

This clone has only a few counts. The chain recombines TRBV9 with TRBJ1-5; D possibly corresponds to TRBD1 (6 bases). Trimming took off 0 bases at V and 7 bases at J, with 14 bases between the two ends. This CDR3 is 15 amino acids long. CDR1 and CDR2 from the germline V gene are SGDLS and YYNGEE. As DNA, the CDR3 is TGTGCCAGCAGCGTAGACGGGGGGGCAAGGCAGCCCCAGCATTTT. This gives the protein CASSVDGGARQPQHF.

This clone was detected only a few times. V gene TRBV7-2 combines with J gene TRBJ2-7; TRBD1 is a possible D gene (6 bases). This CDR3 comprises 15 residues. V lost 5 bases to trimming and J lost 0 bases, with 14 bases between them. In germline, CDR1 is SGHTA, CDR2 FQGNSA. The CDR3 DNA is TGTGCCAGCAGCCCCCAGAGGGGGAGCTCCTACGAGCAGTACTTC. Protein sequence: CASSPQRGSSYEQYF.

The chain combines TRBV6-2 or TRBV6-3 with TRBJ2-7; TRBD2 matches at 7 bases. Germline-derived CDR1 and CDR2 are MNHEY and SVGEGT. The CDR3 covers 15 residues. V was pared by 4 bases and J by 5 bases, with 11 bases of the junction left unmatched. CDR3 coding DNA: TGTGCCAGCAGTTCTCCCGGGCTAGCGGCCCACGAGCAGTACTTC. Amino acid sequence: CASSSPGLAAHEQYF.

This rearrangement joins TRBV21-1 to TRBJ1-5; the table's D call TRBD1 went unverified against the DNA. TRBV21-1 corresponds to a pseudogene. The CDR3 length is 16 residues. The CDR3: CASSKEDRQCNQPQHF. The CDR3, as DNA: TGTGCCAGCAGCAAAGAGGACAGGCAGTGCAATCAGCCCCAGCATTTT.

This chain connects TRBV7-9 to TRBJ1-5; D remains ambiguous. V was trimmed by 4 bases and J by 7 bases, leaving 8 bases between them. The germline CDR1 and CDR2 sequences are SEHNR and FQNEAQ (reference sequence). The CDR3 loop spans 12 amino acids. The CDR3 here is CASSYDTQPQHF. The CDR3 nucleotides are TGTGCCAGCAGCTATGACACCCAGCCCCAGCATTTT.